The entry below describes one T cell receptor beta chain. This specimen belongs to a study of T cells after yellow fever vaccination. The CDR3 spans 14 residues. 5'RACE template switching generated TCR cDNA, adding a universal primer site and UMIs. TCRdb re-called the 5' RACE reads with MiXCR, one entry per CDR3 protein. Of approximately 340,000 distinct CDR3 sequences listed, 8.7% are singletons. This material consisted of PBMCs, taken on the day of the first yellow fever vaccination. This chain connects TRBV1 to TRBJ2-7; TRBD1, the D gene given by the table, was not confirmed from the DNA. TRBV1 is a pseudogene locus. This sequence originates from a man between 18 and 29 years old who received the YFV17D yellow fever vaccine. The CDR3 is CTSSQEWTGYEQYV. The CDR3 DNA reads TGCACCAGCAGCCAAGAATGGACAGGCTACGAGCAGTACGTC.